This T cell receptor (beta chain) was sequenced during a study of blood T cell repertoires in COVID-19. Study background: Acute and convalescent COVID-19 specimens originated in the United States, Italy and Spain.

Sequencing was performed with immunoSEQ multiplex PCR; in TCRdb, only in-frame clones are kept and a portion is missing. The sample lists 75,000 to 95,000 clones; approximately 90% were seen once. The CDR3 sequence is 13 residues long. The V end was cut by 3 bases, the J end by 4 bases, with 8 bases between. The sequenced sample consisted of peripheral blood. The origin of this receptor is a man in his forties or fifties with active COVID-19. The genes are TRBV12-3 or TRBV12-4 and TRBJ2-3; weak D call: TRBD2 (5 bases). The CDR3 bases are TGTGCCAGCAGTTTCCTTAGCGCAGATACGCAGTATTTT. This gives the protein CASSFLSADTQYF.